These 13 T cell receptor beta chains came from one sample sequenced in a study of OX40 agonist ivuxolimab in advanced cancers. Profiled with immunoSEQ multiplex PCR; TCRdb holds only in-frame clones, not every one. Seen here are under 45,000 clones, 78% observed once, and the top ten hold about 13%. Here the sequenced sample was CD4+ or CD8+ T cells sorted from blood, taken in a trial of the OX40 agonist ivuxolimab. These receptors were collected from an adult with an advanced solid tumor such as melanoma, head and neck, liver or kidney cancer.

The CDR3 region has the DNA TGTGCCAGCAGCTTGGCCGACAGCGTCTCTGGAAACACCATATATTTT. Translating gives CASSLADSVSGNTIYF. V gene TRBV5-5 combines with J gene TRBJ1-3; TRBD1 might be the D (5 bases). The CDR3 is 16 amino acids. CDR1 is SGHKS, CDR2 YYEKEE, per germline (reference sequence). V was clipped by 0 bases and J by 0 bases, with 10 bases between them.

The J gene is TRBJ1-5, the V gene TRBV6-1, with D perhaps matching TRBD1 (6 bases). Germline V CDR1 and CDR2: MNHNS, SASEGT. This CDR3 has 15 residues. The V end lost 3 bases, the J end lost 6 bases, and 15 bases lay between the germline ends. CDR3 DNA: TGTGCCAGCAGTGACCATCGTGGGGGCGGTCAGCCCCAGCATTTT. Translating it yields CASSDHRGGGQPQHF.

This chain joins TRBV5-6 and TRBJ2-2; weak D call: TRBD2 (6 bases). V was cut by 0 bases and J by 1 base, with 13 bases left in between. The CDR3 is 17 amino acids. The V gene's germline CDR1 is SGHDT and CDR2 YYEEEE. CDR3 loop: CASSLGGRTMNTGELFF. The CDR3 region has the DNA TGTGCCAGCAGCTTGGGTGGAAGGACTATGAACACCGGGGAGCTGTTTTTT. The variable domain in full, completed from reference TRBV5-6 and TRBJ2-2, reads DAGVTQSPTHLIKTRGQQVTLRCSPKSGHDTVSWYQQALGQGPQFIFQYYEEEERQRGNFPDRFSGHQFPNYSSELNVNALLLGDSALYLCASSLGGRTMNTGELFFGEGSRLTVL.

This clone was seen more than once but under ten times. The chain employs TRBV2 and TRBJ2-3; TRBD2 matches 10 bases. Germline V gene lookup returns CDR1 SNHLY and CDR2 FYNNEI. V lost 6 bases, J lost 6 bases, and 6 bases stayed unmatched. This CDR3 is 14 amino acids long. CDR3 sequence (DNA): TGTGCCAGCAGGCGAATAGCGGGGGGTGATACGCAGTATTTT. This gives the protein CASRRIAGGDTQYF.

By share, this clone ranks as medium-sized (0.01 to 0.1%). The genes are TRBV2 and TRBJ1-2, with D uncertain. The CDR3 loop spans 12 amino acids. CDR1 and CDR2 from the germline V gene are SNHLY and FYNNEI. V lost 7 bases and J lost 4, with 10 bases in between. The CDR3 region has the DNA TGTGCCAGCACTATAAGCAGCTATGGCTACACCTTC. Translated: CASTISSYGYTF.

The chain links TRBV4-1 to TRBJ2-7; 7 bases match TRBD2. Germline assignment: CDR1 MGHRA and CDR2 YSYEKL. The CDR3 totals 14 residues. V trimming: 5 bases; J trimming: 7 bases; junction bases outside the gene matches: 11. As DNA, the CDR3 is TGCGCCAGCAGCACGCCGGGGAGGGAACATGAGCAGTACTTC. Protein: CASSTPGREHEQYF.

V usage is TRBV7-3 and J usage is TRBJ2-1; 11 nucleotides align to TRBD2. Germline V gene sequence: CDR1 SGHTA, CDR2 FQGTGA. The V segment lost 0 bases and the J segment 4 bases; nucleotides outside the gene matches: 2. The CDR3 is 16 residues long. CDR3 loop: CASSLTGTSGYNEQFF. CDR3 in DNA: TGTGCCAGCAGCTTAACCGGGACTAGCGGATACAATGAGCAGTTCTTC. Variable domain in full (rest from reference TRBV7-3 and TRBJ2-1): GAGVSQTPSNKVTEKGKYVELRCDPISGHTALYWYRQSLGQGPEFLIYFQGTGAADDSGLPNDRFFAVRPEGSVSTLKIQRTERGDSAVYLCASSLTGTSGYNEQFFGPGTRLTVL.

The rearrangement links TRBV4-1 to TRBJ1-2; 7 bases align to TRBD1. CDR1 is MGHRA and CDR2 is YSYEKL in the germline V gene. V was pared by 0 bases and J by 10 bases, with 11 bases of the junction left unmatched. This CDR3 contains 15 residues. CDR3 sequence: CASSQDPGQQRDYTF. CDR3 nucleotide sequence: TGCGCCAGCAGCCAAGATCCGGGACAGCAACGCGACTACACCTTC.

This clone is medium-sized (0.01 to 0.1%) within its sample. The chain has TRBV27 and TRBJ2-7; 8 bases match TRBD1. Per the germline V gene, CDR1 is MNHEY and CDR2 is SMNVEV (reference sequence). The trim removed 5 bases at V and 5 bases at J, leaving 14 bases unmatched. The CDR3 spans 16 residues. CDR3 protein: CASSHYRDRTRDEQYF. The CDR3 DNA reads TGTGCCAGCAGTCACTACAGGGACAGGACCCGTGACGAGCAGTACTTC.

The V and J genes are TRBV2 and TRBJ1-1, with 9 bases identical to TRBD1. V was clipped by 7 bases and J by 0 bases; unmatched bases: 9. Germline V gene data show CDR1 as SNHLY and CDR2 as FYNNEI. This CDR3 has 16 amino acids. This CDR3 reads CASTSGGTGLNTEAFF. Written as DNA, the CDR3 is TGTGCCAGCACCTCGGGGGGGACAGGGTTGAACACTGAAGCTTTCTTT.

This chain uses TRBV18 with TRBJ2-7; possibly TRBD2 for D (5 bases). Germline CDR1 and CDR2: KGHSH and LQKENI. CDR3 length equals 14 residues. V was trimmed by 5 bases and J by 4 bases, leaving 15 bases between them. The CDR3 sequence: CASSGVAGEYEQYF. The CDR3 DNA is TGTGCCAGCTCAGGGGTGGCGGGCGAATACGAGCAGTACTTC.

The V call is TRBV2, the J call TRBJ2-3; D gene unclear. The CDR3 spans 13 residues. CDR1 and CDR2 from the germline V gene are SNHLY and FYNNEI. Trimming shortened V by 6 bases and J by 3 bases, and 10 bases separated the two germline ends. CDR3 in DNA: TGTGCCAGCAGATCAAAGGGAACAGATACGCAGTATTTT. As protein: CASRSKGTDTQYF.

This chain links TRBV19 with TRBJ1-5, with TRBD1 identical over 10 bases. Looked up from germline, CDR1 is LNHDA and CDR2 is SQIVND (reference sequence). The CDR3 length is 17 residues. V was clipped by 5 bases and J by 1 base; unmatched bases: 8. The CDR3 bases are TGTGCCAGTAGTTCGGGACAGGGGCGACGGAGCAATCAGCCCCAGCATTTT. Encoded protein: CASSSGQGRRSNQPQHF. Based on the CDR3 plus reference TRBV19 and TRBJ1-5, the full variable domain is DGGITQSPKYLFRKEGQNVTLSCEQNLNHDAMYWYRQDPGQGLRLIYYSQIVNDFQKGDIAEGYSVSREKKESFPLTVTSAQKNPTAFYLCASSSGQGRRSNQPQHFGDGTRLSIL.